This paragraph reports one T cell receptor (beta chain). Its antigen is currently unknown. These data originate in a study of a mutant IDH1 vaccine in newly diagnosed glioma. On the study more broadly: Treated patients were roughly 60% male, around 38% female, mean age 40.4 years. Receipt of radiotherapy, temozolomide, or both preceded the study, and most received both.

Study conclusions and caveats: Pseudoprogression seemed unrelated to changes in top peripheral T cell clonotypes.

V was cut by 0 bases and J by 0 bases, with 7 bases left in between. This CDR3 spans 15 amino acids. Germline CDR1 reads LGHNA; CDR2 reads YSLEER. TCRdb's copy holds only in-frame clones and misses some; the assay was immunoSEQ multiplex PCR. The sample has about 26,000 clones, approximately 87% seen once. The sample's time point: week 35, safety follow-up. Vaccinated patients received 300 ug of mutant IDH1 20-mer peptide per dose, with topical imiquimod. Each of the donors came in with new WHO grade 3 or 4 astrocytomas that were IDH1-mutant and ATRX-lost. This TCR derives from a man younger than 40 with glioma. Sample: PBMCs, taken from a glioma patient whose treatment included an IDH1 peptide vaccine. The chain carries TRBV4-3 and TRBJ2-3; D uncertain. CDR3 amino acids: CASSQDRASTDTQYF. In DNA, the CDR3 is TGCGCCAGCAGCCAAGATCGCGCTAGCACAGATACGCAGTATTTT.